The sequence of this T cell receptor (beta chain) was determined in a study of T cell responses to AZD1222 COVID-19 vaccine (dated by TCRdb to 2020 to 2022). Regarding the study in general: TCR sequencing was performed for about 250 trial participants, of whom approximately 200 were given two doses of AZD1222 and around 25 were given two doses of MenACWY control vaccine. Trial participants were enrolled into age subgroups of 18-55, 56-69 and 70-plus years, which contained 148, 28 and 57 TCR-sequenced participants, respectively. General conclusions and limits of the study: Epitopes outside the regions mutated in the B.1.351 and B.1.1.7 variants were reportedly recognized by nearly half of the unique spike-specific TCRs. Participants were mostly white British, with more females than males. The authors suggested clonal diversity may have been underestimated. The vaccine-associated CD4 TCRs covered the entire spike protein, and the dominant responses fell in regions 160-218 and 743-854. Because no samples from the day 14 peak response were available, repertoires could be characterized only after the peak T cell response. The 56-69-year group was small, and its depth increase did not reach significance, likely because of low power. After two AZD1222 doses, spike-specific TCR breadth and depth were significantly higher than at day 0 and than in MenACWY recipients. Only 5 to 7 AZD1222 recipients were SARS-CoV-2 seropositive at baseline, limiting conclusions about previously exposed vaccinees.

Inclusive of the bounding cysteine and phenylalanine, the CDR3 is 13 residues long. The only DNA kept is the CDR3, 39 bases in frame from the first base. V sheds 3 bases and J sheds 4 bases, leaving 7 bases between their ends. The germline V gene specifies MNHNS as CDR1 and SASEGT as CDR2. The sample's time point, from its label and the paper: about 28 days (+/-7) after the second vaccine dose. AZD1222 recipients with second doses at about 4 weeks or about 12 weeks were pooled, because spike-specific TCR depth and breadth did not differ between schedules. Samples from vaccinated people were obtained from the UK trials COV001 and COV002, which included a single-blind randomized controlled phase 2/3 trial of AZD1222 (ChAdOx1 nCoV-19) in healthy adults. For TCRbeta chain sequencing, PBMC samples were collected from trial participants at day 0 and at day 28 after the second dose. The CDR3 regions of human TCRbeta chains were subjected to immunosequencing. The source study handled its data this way. Repertoire TCRs were checked for matches against a reference library of SARS-CoV-2-specific TCRs that had been generated using the MIRA antigen-specificity platform. Breadth meant the fraction of unique TCRs that were SARS-CoV-2-associated, whereas depth meant the fraction of total T cells that were SARS-CoV-2-associated. Using the MIRA data, every spike-specific TCR was mapped to the spike region that the TCR reacted to and assigned to either a CD4 or a CD8 class. Log10-transformed breadth and depth values were compared by one-way ANOVA with Sidak's multiple comparisons tests. The table comes from immuneACCESS by way of TCRdb, which keeps in-frame sequences with V and J called. Part of the clones is missing from these tables; in studies checked, under half for an unresolved V gene and the rest for unknown reasons. Clone size and the V and J calls come from that table; the DNA yielded D and trimming. The sample includes roughly 120,000 clones, with 88% observed a single time. About 6% of the sample goes to the ten largest clones.

This clone was observed a few times. What this receptor recognizes is not known. Per-base quality was not reported, and no clone a single base away is much larger than it. The chain is encoded by TRBV6-1 joined to TRBJ1-3; the D gene cannot be resolved reliably. The TCR comes from an adult who received the AZD1222 COVID-19 vaccine. The source material was peripheral blood, sampled 28 days after the second AZD1222 dose. The DNA reads TGTGCCAGCAGTGACCCTACCGGAAACACCATATATTTT. Its protein product is CASSDPTGNTIYF.